The 17 T cell receptor beta chains below were found in one sample sequenced in a study of T cells after yellow fever vaccination. TCRdb re-analysed the 5' RACE reads in MiXCR, keeping a single row per CDR3 protein. In the table there are 500,000 to 550,000 distinct CDR3 sequences, 21% of which are singletons. The sample in question was PBMCs, obtained roughly 20 days after the first yellow fever vaccination. These receptors all come from a man between 18 and 29 years old who received the YFV17D yellow fever vaccine.

The V gene is TRBV7-8, the J gene TRBJ2-3, with 10 bases matching TRBD2. The V segment lost 1 base and the J segment 5 bases; nucleotides outside the gene matches: 9. Germline CDR1 reads SGHVS; CDR2 reads FQNEAQ. The CDR3 runs to 17 residues. CDR3 DNA sequence: TGTGCCAGCAGCTTAGGGCCCGTAGCGGGGGGTCTAGATACGCAGTATTTT. Protein: CASSLGPVAGGLDTQYF.

The chain uses TRBV7-3 and TRBJ2-1; D is uncertain. Trimming removed 6 bases from V and 0 bases from J, with 18 bases in between. The CDR3 has 17 residues. CDR1 SGHTA and CDR2 FQGTGA come from the germline V gene. As DNA, the CDR3 is TGTGCCAGCAGTTCTTTACGGCCGGGTAGCTCCTACAATGAGCAGTTCTTC. Its protein is CASSSLRPGSSYNEQFF.

The gene calls are TRBV12-3 or TRBV12-4 and TRBJ1-1; no clear D gene. The ends were cut back, 7 bases at V and 11 bases at J, with 17 bases in the middle. CDR3 size: 12 residues. The CDR3, as DNA: TGTGCCAGCATTCTATCGCACTATCGGGCTTTCTTT. Translated, it gives CASILSHYRAFF.

This clonotype turned up a few times. The rearrangement joins TRBV5-1 to TRBJ2-7, with TRBD2 identical over 10 bases. The CDR3 contains 15 residues. With V trimmed by 0 bases and J by 1 base, 1 base remained unmatched. The germline V gene encodes CDR1 SGHRS and CDR2 YFSETQ. The CDR3 is CASSLALAGSYEQYF. CDR3 nucleotides: TGCGCCAGCAGCTTGGCACTAGCGGGGTCCTACGAGCAGTACTTC.

The rearrangement uses TRBV6-6 and TRBJ2-7; maybe TRBD2 (6 bases). The germline V gene has CDR1 MNHNY and CDR2 SVGAGI (reference sequence). The CDR3 totals 13 residues. The CDR3 region is CASRRDSSYEQYV. The CDR3, as DNA: TGCGCCAGCCGGCGGGATAGCTCCTACGAGCAGTACGTC.

This clonotype came up a few times. The genes are TRBV12-3 or TRBV12-4 and TRBJ2-5; TRBD2 might be the D (6 bases). Trimming removed 7 bases from V and 7 bases from J, with 10 bases in between. The CDR3 loop spans 11 amino acids. CDR3 residues: CASTNGGTQYF. The DNA for the CDR3 is TGTGCCAGCACCAACGGGGGGACCCAGTACTTC.

In this sample, this clonotype turned up a few times. The chain recombines TRBV7-9 with TRBJ1-5; 7 nucleotides agree with TRBD1. The CDR3 runs to 15 residues. The trim removed 3 bases at V and 2 bases at J, leaving 4 bases unmatched. Germline assignment: CDR1 SEHNR and CDR2 FQNEAQ (reference sequence). The CDR3 loop reads CASSFPGQGNQPQHF. The CDR3, as DNA: TGTGCCAGCAGCTTCCCCGGACAGGGCAATCAGCCCCAGCATTTT. Full variable domain (missing parts from reference TRBV7-9 and TRBJ1-5): DTGVSQNPRHKITKRGQNVTFRCDPISEHNRLYWYRQTLGQGPEFLTYFQNEAQLEKSRLLSDRFSAERPKGSFSTLEIQRTEQGDSAMYLCASSFPGQGNQPQHFGDGTRLSIL.

The chain uses TRBV12-3 or TRBV12-4 and TRBJ1-5, with D uncertain. V was clipped by 6 bases and J by 3 bases, with 6 bases between them. This CDR3 contains 12 residues. The CDR3 bases are TGTGCCAGCAGCTGGGCCAATCAGCCCCAGCATTTT. Translating gives CASSWANQPQHF.

This clonotype came up many times. The V and J genes are TRBV15 and TRBJ2-6; D may be TRBD1 (5 bases). Trimming removed 0 bases from V and 0 bases from J, with 9 bases in between. CDR3 size: 17 residues. Germline CDR1 LNHNV, CDR2 YYDKDF (reference sequence). CDR3 nucleotides: TGTGCCACCAGCAGAGATCTAGGGGACTCTGGGGCCAACGTCCTGACTTTC. Protein product: CATSRDLGDSGANVLTF.

This clonotype was seen ten or more times. The chain couples TRBV24-1 to TRBJ2-5; 7 positions match TRBD1. This CDR3 has 13 amino acids. Germline trimming cut 7 bases from V and 7 bases from J; bases unmatched to any gene: 8. CDR1 is KGHDR and CDR2 is SFDVKD in the germline V gene. The CDR3 bases are TGTGCCACCAGACAGGGGAGTGTCGGGACCCAGTACTTC. This codes for CATRQGSVGTQYF.

This clonotype was observed many times. The V and J genes are TRBV12-3 or TRBV12-4 and TRBJ1-2; tentative D call: TRBD1 (5 bases). V was shortened by 7 bases and J by 6 bases, with 12 bases between the two germline ends. CDR3 length: 12 residues. CDR3 amino acids: CASTLEGNGYTF. For the CDR3, the DNA is TGTGCCAGCACCCTGGAGGGGAATGGCTACACCTTC.

The chain is built from TRBV9 and TRBJ1-3; D is uncertain. Per germline, CDR1 SGDLS and CDR2 YYNGEE. V was clipped by 3 bases and J by 0 bases, with 13 bases between them. This CDR3 has 16 residues. The chain's CDR3 is CASSASENSSGNTIYF. CDR3 DNA: TGTGCCAGCAGCGCATCAGAAAATTCCTCTGGAAACACCATATATTTT.

This clonotype showed up just a few times. V is TRBV2 and J is TRBJ2-2, with 7 positions matching TRBD1. CDR3 size: 14 residues. Germline V gene lookup returns CDR1 SNHLY and CDR2 FYNNEI. J was trimmed by 4 bases and V by 6 bases; bases with no gene match: 5. The CDR3 coding sequence is TGTGCCAGCAGGTCGGGACAGATCACCGGGGAGCTGTTTTTT. Its protein product is CASRSGQITGELFF.

This clonotype was observed a handful of times. The chain recombines TRBV4-3 with TRBJ2-7, with 9 bases that match TRBD1. The germline V gene encodes CDR1 LGHNA and CDR2 YSLEER. The CDR3 has 17 residues. Germline trimming cut 5 bases from V and 4 bases from J; bases unmatched to any gene: 15. CDR3 DNA: TGCGCCAGCAGCTCCTCCTGGTCCGGGACAGGGTTTTACGAGCAGTACTTC. It translates to CASSSSWSGTGFYEQYF.

The chain recombines TRBV18 with TRBJ1-1; 10 bases are shared with TRBD1. The CDR3 is 16 residues long. Germline values: CDR1 KGHSH, CDR2 LQKENI. V dropped 3 bases and J dropped 2; count of bases not matched to a gene: 6. The CDR3 loop is CASSPKGTGVNTEAFF. The CDR3 DNA sequence: TGTGCCAGCTCACCGAAGGGGACAGGGGTAAACACTGAAGCTTTCTTT.

This clonotype was recorded a few times. The CDR3, as DNA: TGTGCCAGCAGTTTACGTTGGGGGGACGCTAATGAAAAACTGTTTTTT. Protein: CASSLRWGDANEKLFF. The chain recombines TRBV28 with TRBJ1-4, with a weak D call TRBD1 (5 bases). The V end was cut by 2 bases, the J end by 3 bases, with 13 bases between. Germline V gives CDR1 MDHEN, CDR2 SYDVKM. The CDR3 totals 16 residues.

The V call is TRBV24-1, the J call TRBJ2-2; no firm D call. Trimming stripped 3 bases from V and 6 bases from J, with 16 bases between. Germline CDR1 KGHDR, CDR2 SFDVKD. The CDR3 has 16 amino acids. The CDR3 here is CATSDPWVRAPGELFF. As DNA, the CDR3 is TGTGCCACCAGTGATCCCTGGGTCCGAGCACCCGGGGAGCTGTTTTTT.